Presented here are 2 T cell receptor beta chains from one specimen sequenced in a study of blood T cells in healthy people across ages. Primers used in a second PCR of roughly 6 to 11 cycles were a sample-barcoded 5' primer and a J-beta primer mix. TCRdb reprocessed the 5' RACE reads via MiXCR and lists one record per CDR3 protein. The sample comprises roughly 1.6 million distinct CDR3 sequences, 34% of which are singletons, and around 10% rests with the top ten. What was sequenced was blood. These receptors came from a woman under 40 in good health.

This clonotype appeared a few times. The J gene is TRBJ2-3, the V gene TRBV7-2; no reliable D call. CDR3 size: 15 residues. Per germline, CDR1 SGHTA and CDR2 FQGNSA. V was cut by 1 base and J by 4 bases, with 12 bases left in between. Here the CDR3 reads CASSLVRWAADTQYF. The DNA of the CDR3 is TGTGCCAGCAGCTTAGTTCGGTGGGCCGCAGATACGCAGTATTTT.

This sequence joins TRBV12-3 or TRBV12-4 and TRBJ2-5; D may be TRBD1 or TRBD2 (5 bases each). The V and J ends lost 1 base and 7 bases respectively, with 13 bases between them. This CDR3 comprises 14 residues. The CDR3 DNA follows: TGTGCCAGCAGTTTAGACCTCGTTGGGGGGACCCAGTACTTC. It encodes CASSLDLVGGTQYF.